This TCR beta chain came from a study of CD8 T cells in Susac syndrome (dated by TCRdb to between 2018 and 2021). About the study as a whole: Among the Susac syndrome patients who were sequenced, clinically active disease was present in over 5 and clinical remission was observed in under ten. The study used repertoire sequencing to test whether antigen drove CD8+ T cell activation and differentiation in Susac syndrome. At the time of blood withdrawal, Susac syndrome patients were either therapy-naive, taking corticosteroids (with some also receiving IVIg), or on IVIg alone.

In the case of this clonotype: It lacks a known antigen. No base-level quality is on record; no much larger clone is a single base apart.

Peripheral blood CD8+ and CD4+ T cells from healthy donors, Susac syndrome patients and multiple sclerosis patients were profiled by high-throughput TCR beta sequencing. Recently defined diagnostic criteria for definite or probable disease were met by the Susac syndrome patients. Bulk CD8+ and CD4+ T cells were purified magnetically by negative isolation, whereas CD8+ TEMRA cells were enriched by FACS. Blood was collected in EDTA tubes and processed within 24 hours, with PBMCs isolated through density gradient centrifugation. PBMCs destined for TCR sequencing were cryopreserved in liquid nitrogen and later thawed in a 37 °C water bath. The sorted or isolated CD4+, CD8+ and CD8+ TEMRA cells had a purity of 90% or higher. The study at large found these results: In patients with Susac syndrome, the CD4+ T cell repertoire showed no detectable clonal expansion. The number of individuals in the TCR sequencing and HLA analysis was recognized as being relatively small.

RNA was extracted with the RNeasy kit and roughly 0.5 to 1 ug was reverse transcribed using random hexamers. The immunoSEQ multiplex PCR assay, covering 54 Vbeta and 13 Jbeta segments, was used to amplify TCR beta CDR3 regions. To correct PCR amplification bias, a synthetic template baseline was used for both primer optimization and computational correction. On the study's bioinformatics: Reads were assigned to V, D and J genes according to IMGT and analyzed in immunoSEQ Analyzer, with only productive sequences retained. Clonality was computed as one minus Shannon entropy normalized by log2 of the number of productive unique sequences. For each patient and control, public and private clones were evaluated among the 100 most prevalent clones. Susac-specific clones were defined as absent from healthy and MS cohorts, 850 to 1,300 published viral clones and other ImmuneACCESS disease sequences. TCRdb reprocessing: public reads trimmed at Q25 with fastp, clones called with MiXCR, in-frame beta chains kept. CDR3 protein duplicates are merged, each entry listing the most common genes and DNA. The V and J calls, along with clone size, are taken from TCRdb and not from the paper's own processing. The sample has about 240,000 distinct CDR3 sequences on record, around 96% of them singletons. Jointly, the top ten make up about 0.094% of the sample.

This clonotype was sampled from a human donor with Susac syndrome. The sample consisted of CD4+ T cells from PBMCs.

In nucleotide form, the sequence is TGTGCCAGTAGTACCCGTACAATGGGAAACACCATATATTTT. This is translated as CASSTRTMGNTIYF. The receptor chain draws on TRBV19 and TRBJ1-3, with the identity of the D gene unclear. Including cysteine and phenylalanine, the CDR3 has 14 amino acids. Here the CDR3 DNA is all that survives: 42 bases in frame from base 1. The V and J ends are trimmed by 4 bases and 4 bases, leaving 11 bases between them. CDR1 and CDR2, per the germline V gene (reference sequence), are LNHDA and SQIVND.